This paragraph reports one T cell receptor beta chain. Trimming removed 0 bases from V and 3 bases from J, with 18 bases in between. The CDR3 extends over 17 amino acids. This entry is derived from a study of blood T cell repertoires in COVID-19. Study summary: COVID-19 samples from acute and convalescent phases originated in the United States, Italy and Spain.

Original methodology: Using reference gene primer amplification, nucleated cell counts were estimated. Sequencing used immunoSEQ multiplex PCR; TCRdb keeps in-frame clones, though not all of them. V, J and clone size are taken as reported in that table, and D and trimming were inferred from the DNA itself. The data contain about 220,000 clones, roughly 84% of them singletons. This TCR was sampled from a woman aged 60-75 years who had recovered from COVID-19. Sequencing was done on a sample of peripheral blood. V usage is TRBV23-1 and J usage is TRBJ2-7; maybe TRBD2 (6 bases). TRBV23-1 is classed as an ORF, of uncertain function. CDR3 sequence reads: CASSQSWGGDPSYEQYF. The CDR3, as DNA: TGCGCCAGCAGTCAATCTTGGGGCGGGGACCCGAGCTACGAGCAGTACTTC.